The source of this TCR beta chain is a study of blood T cells in healthy people across ages. Study outcomes and limitations: Nothing was known about donor CMV status, and this possibly confounded expanded clonotype changes.

This CDR3 contains 20 residues. Germline V gene sequence: CDR1 MNHEY, CDR2 SVGEGT. Trimming pared 7 bases from V and 0 bases from J, leaving 28 bases between. Ten or more counts support this clonotype. As yet, its antigen is unknown. Sample-barcoded 5' priming and a J-beta primer mix drove a second PCR of roughly 7 to 11 cycles. TCRdb reprocessed the 5' RACE reads with MiXCR, giving one entry per CDR3 protein. Of hundreds of thousands of distinct CDR3 sequences in the sample, around 26% were seen once. The source of this sequence is a woman of 80 years or more in good health. The chain uses TRBV6-2 or TRBV6-3 and TRBJ2-1; perhaps D is TRBD1 or TRBD2 (6 bases each). Sequenced: blood. The CDR3 DNA reads TGTGCCAGCACCTCCATCCGGGGGAAAACAGGGACGACCTCCTACAATGAGCAGTTCTTC. The encoded protein is CASTSIRGKTGTTSYNEQFF.